Detailed here is one TCR beta chain. Germline lookup yields CDR1 MNHNY and CDR2 SVGAGI (reference sequence). The CDR3 loop spans 15 amino acids. V was pared by 5 bases and J by 3 bases, with 9 bases of the junction left unmatched. In the authors' workflow: Amplification of reference gene primers provided the estimated nucleated cell counts. The repertoire was sequenced with immunoSEQ multiplex PCR; TCRdb's copy has only in-frame clones and lacks some. V and J calls and clone size are those listed in that table; D and trimming were worked out from the DNA. The repertoire consists of about 98,000 clones, with approximately 84% occurring once and the leading ten covering around 9.4%. These data originate in a study of blood T cell repertoires in COVID-19. Across the study: Both acute and convalescent COVID-19 samples were obtained from the United States, Italy and Spain. PBMCs, B-cell-depleted T cells, or T cells were the source of the cDNA or gDNA that made up the material.

This sequence joins TRBV6-6 and TRBJ1-2; 7 positions agree with TRBD1. Sequencing used peripheral blood. This TCR was sampled from a man aged 35-49 years with active or convalescent COVID-19. The CDR3 DNA is TGTGCCAGCAGTGCAGACAGGGCTGAGGACTATGGCTACACCTTC. It yields the protein CASSADRAEDYGYTF.